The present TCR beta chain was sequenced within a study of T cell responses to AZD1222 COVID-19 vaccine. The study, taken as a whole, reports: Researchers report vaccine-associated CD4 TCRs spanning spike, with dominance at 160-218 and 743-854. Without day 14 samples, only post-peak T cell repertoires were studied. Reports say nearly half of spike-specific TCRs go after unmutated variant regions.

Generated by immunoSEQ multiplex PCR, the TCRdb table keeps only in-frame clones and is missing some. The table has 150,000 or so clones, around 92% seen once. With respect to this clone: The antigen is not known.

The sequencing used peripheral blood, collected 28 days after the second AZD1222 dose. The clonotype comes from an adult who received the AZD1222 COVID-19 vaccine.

CDR3 loop: CASSSTGLAGGGYEQYF. As DNA, the CDR3 is TGCGCCAGCAGCTCAACCGGACTAGCGGGAGGAGGTTACGAGCAGTACTTC. The rearrangement uses TRBV5-1 and TRBJ2-7, with 14 positions matching TRBD2. V shed 3 bases and J 4 bases; nucleotides not matched to a gene: 9. The CDR3 contains 17 residues. Germline assignment: CDR1 SGHRS and CDR2 YFSETQ.